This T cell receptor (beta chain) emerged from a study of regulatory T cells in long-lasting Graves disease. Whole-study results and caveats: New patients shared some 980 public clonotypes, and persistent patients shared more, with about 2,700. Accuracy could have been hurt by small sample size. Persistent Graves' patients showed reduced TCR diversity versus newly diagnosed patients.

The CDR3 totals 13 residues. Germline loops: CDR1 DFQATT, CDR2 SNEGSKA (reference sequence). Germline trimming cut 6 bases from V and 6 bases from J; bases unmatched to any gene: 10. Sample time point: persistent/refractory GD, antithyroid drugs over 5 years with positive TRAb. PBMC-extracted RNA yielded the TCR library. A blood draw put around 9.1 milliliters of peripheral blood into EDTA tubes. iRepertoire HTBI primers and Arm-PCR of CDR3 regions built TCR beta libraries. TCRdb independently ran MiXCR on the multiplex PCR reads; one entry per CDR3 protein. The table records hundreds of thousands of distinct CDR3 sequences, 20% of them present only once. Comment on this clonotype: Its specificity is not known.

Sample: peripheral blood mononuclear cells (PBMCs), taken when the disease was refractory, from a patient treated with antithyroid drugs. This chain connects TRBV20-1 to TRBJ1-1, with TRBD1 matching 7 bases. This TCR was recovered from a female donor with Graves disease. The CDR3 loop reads CSASNTGVAEAFF. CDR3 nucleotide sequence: TGCAGTGCATCAAATACAGGGGTTGCTGAAGCTTTCTTT.